The 16 T cell receptor beta chains below all came from one sample that was sequenced in a study of T cell changes during pregnancy in multiple sclerosis. Here immunoSEQ multiplex PCR was the method, and the copy in TCRdb shows in-frame clones only, minus some. Found here are roughly 48,000 clones, around 92% of them singletons; the top ten hold less than 0.3%. Sample: CD4+ T cells from peripheral blood mononuclear cells, taken in the third trimester of pregnancy. These TCRs come from a female donor with multiple sclerosis, enrolled in a pregnancy study.

The chain uses TRBV5-4 and TRBJ2-3; 8 bases agree with TRBD2. Germline CDR1 and CDR2: SGHNT and YYREEE (reference sequence). Trimming took 4 bases from V and 0 from J; bases not matched to a gene: 7. The CDR3 runs 16 residues. CDR3 coding DNA: TGTGCCAGCAGCCCGCGGGGGGCCACTAGCACAGATACGCAGTATTTT. Protein sequence: CASSPRGATSTDTQYF. Full variable domain (remainder filled in from reference TRBV5-4 and TRBJ2-3): ETGVTQSPTHLIKTRGQQVTLRCSSQSGHNTVSWYQQALGQGPQFIFQYYREEENGRGNFPPRFSGLQFPNYSSELNVNALELDDSALYLCASSPRGATSTDTQYFGPGTRLTVL.

The chain is built from TRBV5-6 and TRBJ1-5, with 7 bases identical to TRBD1. The CDR3 loop spans 15 amino acids. V shed 5 bases, J shed 6 bases, and the junction held 11 bases outside the gene matches. The germline V gene encodes CDR1 SGHDT and CDR2 YYEEEE. The CDR3 DNA reads TGTGCCAGCAGTTTGCAGGACAGGCAAGGTCAGCCCCAGCATTTT. Protein sequence: CASSLQDRQGQPQHF.

The chain links TRBV5-1 to TRBJ1-4, with D possibly being TRBD1 (5 bases). Trimming took 4 bases from V and 6 from J, leaving 22 bases between them. CDR1 and CDR2 (germline): SGHRS, YFSETQ. CDR3 length: 17 amino acids. The CDR3 region has the DNA TGCGCCAGCAGCCCTGATGCCCGGGGGGACGGGCATGAAAAACTGTTTTTT. It yields the protein CASSPDARGDGHEKLFF.

The rearrangement uses TRBV6-5 and TRBJ2-5; D possibly corresponds to TRBD1 (6 bases). This CDR3 contains 13 residues. Germline V CDR1 and CDR2: MNHEY, SVGAGI. V was cut by 6 bases and J by 5 bases, with 13 bases left in between. The CDR3 DNA reads TGTGCCAGCAGGTTTACAGGGCGGGAGACCCAGTACTTC. Protein: CASRFTGRETQYF.

The CDR3 DNA sequence: TGTGCCATCAGTGTTAGCGGGAGTGCCGATACGCAGTATTTT. Translating it yields CAISVSGSADTQYF. The J gene is TRBJ2-3, the V gene TRBV10-3; the match to TRBD2 covers 9 bases. Losses at the gene ends were 4 bases for V and 6 bases for J; bases not matched to a gene: 5. Germline CDR1 ENHRY, CDR2 SYGVKD. The CDR3 length is 14 residues.

V usage is TRBV19 and J usage is TRBJ2-1, with 9 bases that match TRBD2. This CDR3 region has 15 residues. Unmatched junction bases numbered 7, after V lost 6 bases and J lost 4 bases. Germline V gene sequence: CDR1 LNHDA, CDR2 SQIVND (reference sequence). In DNA, the CDR3 is TGTGCCAGTAGCAGACTAGCGGCCTTATACAATGAGCAGTTCTTC. As protein: CASSRLAALYNEQFF.

The genes are TRBV5-6 and TRBJ2-4; tentatively, D is TRBD1 (5 bases). This CDR3 comprises 17 residues. Germline assignment: CDR1 SGHDT and CDR2 YYEEEE. Trimming shortened V by 1 base and J by 0 bases, and 14 bases separated the two germline ends. DNA for the CDR3: TGTGCCAGCAGCTTGTTGGTGACAGTCGGAGCCAAAAACATTCAGTACTTC. Amino acids: CASSLLVTVGAKNIQYF.

The chain carries TRBV6-1 and TRBJ2-2; maybe TRBD2 (7 bases). The CDR3 consists of 14 residues. Germline V gives CDR1 MNHNS, CDR2 SASEGT. Deletions cut 11 bases from V and 0 bases from J, with 13 bases between. The CDR3 DNA reads TGTGCCGTAGGGGGGGTCACGAACACCGGGGAGCTGTTTTTT. Translated, it gives CAVGGVTNTGELFF.

The gene calls are TRBV5-1 and TRBJ2-7; 8 bases align to TRBD1. The CDR3 is 14 amino acids. With V trimmed by 4 bases and J by 4 bases, 7 bases remained unmatched. Per the germline V gene, CDR1 is SGHRS and CDR2 is YFSETQ. CDR3 in amino acids: CASSHSGGGYEQYF. The CDR3 nucleotides read TGCGCCAGCAGCCACTCAGGGGGCGGGTACGAGCAGTACTTC.

V is TRBV21-1 and J is TRBJ1-2; TRBD1 reflects the table's D call only, with no check against the DNA. TRBV21-1 is a known pseudogene. The CDR3 runs 18 residues. The chain's CDR3 is CASSNCGQGGAKDYGYTF. In DNA, the CDR3 is TGTGCCAGCAGCAATTGCGGACAGGGAGGGGCGAAGGACTATGGCTACACCTTC.

The J gene is TRBJ1-3, the V gene TRBV6-5; D is ambiguous. Trimming left V 7 bases short and J 1 base short, with 8 bases between. The CDR3 contains 13 residues. Germline V gene data show CDR1 as MNHEY and CDR2 as SVGAGI. The CDR3 coding sequence is TGTGCCAGCATCGAGAGTTCTGGAAACACCATATATTTT. Translation gives CASIESSGNTIYF.

The chain employs TRBV2 and TRBJ2-7; possibly TRBD2 for D (5 bases). Germline CDR1 is SNHLY and CDR2 is FYNNEI. The ends were cut back, 8 bases at V and 4 bases at J, with 15 bases in the middle. This CDR3 is built from 13 residues. CDR3 sequence (DNA): TGTGCCAGCTTCGGGCAGTCGGGGTACGAGCAGTACTTC. This encodes CASFGQSGYEQYF.

J is TRBJ1-2 and V is TRBV15; a weak D match, TRBD1 (6 bases). Germline CDR1 and CDR2: LNHNV and YYDKDF (reference sequence). Trimming took off 0 bases at V and 7 bases at J, with 9 bases between the two ends. CDR3 length: 13 residues. CDR3 in amino acids: CATSRDNRVGYTF. DNA for the CDR3: TGTGCCACCAGCAGAGATAACAGGGTTGGCTACACCTTC.

The chain couples TRBV11-2 to TRBJ2-5; possible D gene TRBD1, 5 bases. The CDR3 length is 16 residues. Trimming left V 0 bases short and J 3 bases short, with 14 bases between. In germline, CDR1 is SGHAT, CDR2 FQNNGV. In DNA, the CDR3 is TGTGCCAGCAGCTTAGATCGGCAGGGCAGGGAAGAGACCCAGTACTTC. Encoded protein: CASSLDRQGREETQYF.

The J gene is TRBJ1-4, the V gene TRBV4-1, with D unresolved. This CDR3 region has 13 residues. V gave up 6 bases and J gave up 7 bases, with 12 bases separating them. Germline assignment: CDR1 MGHRA and CDR2 YSYEKL. The CDR3 loop reads CASSVLIGEKLFF. The DNA for the CDR3 is TGCGCCAGCAGTGTCCTGATCGGTGAAAAACTGTTTTTT.

The V call is TRBV11-2, the J call TRBJ1-1; D gene ambiguous. The length of the CDR3 is 13 residues. Germline CDR1 and CDR2: SGHAT and FQNNGV. The V end was cut by 2 bases, the J end by 1 base, with 5 bases between. The CDR3 coding sequence is TGTGCCAGCAGCTTATCACAGAACACTGAAGCTTTCTTT. It encodes CASSLSQNTEAFF.